These 30 T cell receptor beta chains originate from one sample sequenced in a study of T cells in Graves' hyperthyroidism and ophthalmopathy (dated by TCRdb to 2018 to 2020). The protocol used for the library was multiplex PCR. Sequenced on an Illumina HiSeq 2000. TCR beta CDR3 regions were amplified from RNA transcripts. The TCR CDR3 was subjected to a first round of RT-PCR using the HTBI primer set and the Qiagen OneStep RT-PCR kit. The public reads were reanalyzed by TCRdb: fastp trimming at Q25, MiXCR alignment, in-frame beta chains only. Rows are combined by CDR3 protein, so each entry shows the most common genes and DNA. Across this sample there are tens of thousands of distinct CDR3 sequences, with about 50% seen only once. The ten biggest clones cover approximately 6.2% of the sample. Material: blood. The receptors here all came from a woman aged 45-65 years with Graves' hyperthyroidism that later progressed to Graves' ophthalmopathy.

The chain recombines TRBV2 with TRBJ2-1; maybe TRBD2 (5 bases). V lost 4 bases to trimming and J lost 3 bases, with 16 bases between them. This CDR3 is built from 16 residues. Germline values: CDR1 SNHLY, CDR2 FYNNEI. The CDR3 nucleotides are TGTGCCAGCAGTGTAAAATCAGAGGGCGGCTACAATGAGCAGTTCTTC. This gives the protein CASSVKSEGGYNEQFF.

This clonotype occurred many times. V is TRBV7-9 and J is TRBJ2-1; D remains unclear. Trimming took 0 bases from V and 4 from J, leaving 19 bases between them. Germline V gene data show CDR1 as SEHNR and CDR2 as FQNEAQ (reference sequence). This CDR3 comprises 18 residues. The DNA for the CDR3 is TGTGCCAGCAGCTTAGCGTGGGATCACCTAGAGAAATACAATGAGCAGTTCTTC. Translated: CASSLAWDHLEKYNEQFF.

This clonotype was counted at least ten times. The V gene is TRBV4-3, the J gene TRBJ2-1, with 7 bases fitting TRBD1. CDR3 size: 15 residues. Germline CDR1 and CDR2: LGHNA and YSLEER. V lost 1 base to trimming and J lost 7 bases; unmatched junction nucleotides: 7. CDR3 DNA: TGCGCCAGCAGCCAAGCGACAGGGTACGCGAATGAGCAGTTCTTC. Its protein is CASSQATGYANEQFF.

The chain recombines TRBV20-1 with TRBJ1-5; D remains ambiguous. Germline CDR1 DFQATT, CDR2 SNEGSKA (reference sequence). This CDR3 spans 16 amino acids. Trimming removed 2 bases from V and 2 bases from J, with 16 bases in between. CDR3 sequence (DNA): TGCAGTGCTAGAAGCGGTTGGATTCTTGGCAATCAGCCCCAGCATTTT. It codes for CSARSGWILGNQPQHF.

The sample holds many counts of this clonotype. The chain employs TRBV12-3 or TRBV12-4 and TRBJ1-1; no reliable D call. Trimming removed 6 bases at V and 0 bases at J, with 14 bases between. The CDR3 contains 15 residues. In nucleotides, the CDR3 is TGTGCCAGCAGGCCCCGCATTTATCTGAACACTGAAGCTTTCTTT. It translates to CASRPRIYLNTEAFF.

This clonotype has just a few counts. In DNA form, the CDR3 reads TGTGCCAGCAGCCGCGACAGGTCTTACGAGCAGTACTTC. This gives the protein CASSRDRSYEQYF. The rearrangement uses TRBV5-4 and TRBJ2-7, with D maybe TRBD1 (6 bases). The CDR3 loop spans 13 amino acids. CDR1 and CDR2 from the germline V gene are SGHNT and YYREEE (reference sequence). V was shortened by 4 bases and J by 4 bases, with 12 bases between the two germline ends.

The rearrangement uses TRBV5-4 and TRBJ1-1; D gene unclear. This CDR3 spans 15 amino acids. Looked up from germline, CDR1 is SGHNT and CDR2 is YYREEE (reference sequence). Between the trimmed V and J ends, which lost 7 bases and 2 bases, there was a span of 18 bases. The CDR3 sequence: CASSSPGDVNTEAFF. The CDR3 bases are TGTGCCAGCTCTTCCCCGGGCGACGTAAACACTGAAGCTTTCTTT.

Regarding this clonotype: The limits of the CDR3 on the DNA are not certain, so only TCRdb's listed CDR3 is given. J is TRBJ2-7 and V is TRBV7-6. The CDR3 comprises 19 residues, both ends counted. Germline-derived CDR1 and CDR2 are SGHVS and FNYEAQ. The CDR3 loop reads CASSFYICSAETGSYEQYF.

The chain joins TRBV25-1 to TRBJ2-1; no reliable D call. Per germline, CDR1 MGHDK and CDR2 SYGVNS. V was cut by 8 bases and J by 3 bases, with 2 bases left in between. This CDR3 comprises 10 residues. CDR3 in DNA: TGTGCCAGCTTCTACAATGAGCAGTTCTTC. This translates into CASFYNEQFF. Complete variable domain (other parts from reference TRBV25-1 and TRBJ2-1): EADIYQTPRYLVIGTGKKITLECSQTMGHDKMYWYQQDPGMELHLIHYSYGVNSTEKGDLSSESTVSRIRTEHFPLTLESARPSHTSQYLCASFYNEQFFGPGTRLTVL.

This clonotype was observed at least ten times. V gene TRBV12-5 combines with J gene TRBJ2-5; a possible D gene is TRBD1 (6 bases). V gave up 0 bases and J gave up 2 bases, with 13 bases separating them. Germline CDR1 is LGHNT and CDR2 is FRNRAP. CDR3 length: 16 residues. The CDR3: CASGLVFGQLQETQYF. The CDR3 DNA reads as TGTGCTAGTGGTTTGGTTTTTGGACAGTTACAAGAGACCCAGTACTTC.

This clonotype was observed many times. The chain has TRBV5-1 and TRBJ2-7; D not resolved. This CDR3 contains 15 residues. Per germline, CDR1 SGHRS and CDR2 YFSETQ. The V gene lost 0 bases and the J gene lost 5 bases, with 15 bases spanning the gap. The CDR3 DNA reads TGCGCCAGCAGCTTGGGAGCCGGGTATTCCCACGAGCAGTACTTC. This codes for CASSLGAGYSHEQYF.

A note on this clonotype: A junction end diverges from the germline sequence, so it may reflect a read error. The gene calls are TRBV29-1 and TRBJ2-3; D not resolved. The CDR3 runs 13 residues. Germline CDR1 reads SQVTM; CDR2 reads ANQGSEA. In nucleotides, the CDR3 is TGCAGCGTTCGGGCAGACCGCACAGATACGCAGTGTTTT. It is translated as CSVRADRTDTQCF.

Regarding this clonotype: With a much larger clone just one base away, this may be a read error. V usage is TRBV28 and J usage is TRBJ2-2; D unresolved. The CDR3 has 15 amino acids. V was shortened by 6 bases and J by 5 bases, with 16 bases between the two germline ends. Germline CDR1 reads MDHEN; CDR2 reads SYDVKM. The chain's CDR3 is CASRGSLGLTGELFF. Here the CDR3 DNA reads TGTGCCAGCAGAGGTTCACTGGGTCTAACCGGGGAGCTGTTTTTT.

This sequence joins TRBV7-2 and TRBJ2-3; D possibly matches TRBD1 or TRBD2 (6 bases each). Per germline, CDR1 SGHTA and CDR2 FQGNSA. This CDR3 contains 14 residues. The V and J ends lost 8 bases and 4 bases respectively, with 16 bases between them. The CDR3 reads CASGGGGGADTQYF. CDR3 DNA: TGTGCCAGCGGAGGGGGAGGTGGGGCAGATACGCAGTATTTT.

The V call is TRBV5-6, the J call TRBJ1-5; the match to TRBD1 covers 9 bases. The V segment lost 4 bases and the J segment 7 bases; nucleotides outside the gene matches: 12. This CDR3 spans 16 amino acids. CDR1 and CDR2 (germline): SGHDT, YYEEEE. CDR3 bases: TGTGCCAGCAGCACGAGACAGGGGGTGATGGGGCAGCCCCAGCATTTT. It codes for CASSTRQGVMGQPQHF.

This clonotype is labeled medium-sized. V and J are TRBV10-3 and TRBJ2-7; D not certain. The CDR3 extends over 12 amino acids. Per the germline V gene, CDR1 is ENHRY and CDR2 is SYGVKD. V shed 8 bases and J shed 1 base, with 9 bases lying between them. CDR3 bases: TGTGCCATCGGTCGACCGTCCTACGAGCAGTACTTC. The encoded protein is CAIGRPSYEQYF.

This clonotype was counted many times. The CDR3 is CASSPEQDPRNIQYF. In nucleotides, the CDR3 is TGCGCCAGCAGCCCAGAACAGGACCCCAGGAACATTCAGTACTTC. The chain uses TRBV4-1 and TRBJ2-4; the D gene is possibly TRBD1 (5 bases). This CDR3 has 15 residues. V was trimmed by 4 bases and J by 7 bases, leaving 17 bases between them. Per the germline V gene, CDR1 is MGHRA and CDR2 is YSYEKL.

This clonotype ranks as medium-sized. The chain combines TRBV7-2 with TRBJ2-7; D uncertain. V was pared by 7 bases and J by 6 bases, with 13 bases between. The length of the CDR3 is 12 residues. Germline V gene sequence: CDR1 SGHTA, CDR2 FQGNSA. As DNA, the CDR3 is TGTGCCAGCACCGCCAGTGTTTTCGAGCAGTACTTC. Its protein product is CASTASVFEQYF.

This clonotype has a count of ten or more. The V and J genes are TRBV6-5 and TRBJ1-3; unclear D gene. Germline CDR1 and CDR2: MNHEY and SVGAGI. This CDR3 spans 15 amino acids. Deletions cut 2 bases from V and 8 bases from J, with 16 bases between. This CDR3 is CASSYGGGSGDTIYF. For the CDR3, the DNA is TGTGCCAGCAGTTACGGTGGCGGCTCCGGAGACACCATATATTTT.

As concerns this clonotype: A read error may produce the germline difference seen at one junction end. V gene TRBV5-1 combines with J gene TRBJ1-2; 9 bases are a match to TRBD1. The CDR3 is 16 residues long. Germline-derived CDR1 and CDR2 are SGHRS and YFSETQ. The chain's CDR3 is CASSPGQGTPNYGCTF. The DNA for the CDR3 is TGCGCCAGCAGCCCGGGACAGGGCACTCCTAACTACGGCTGCACCTTC.

Comment on this clonotype: The CDR3 carries no conserved terminal phenylalanine or tryptophan, so it likely arises from a read error. No DNA is shown, since the ends of the CDR3 on it are uncertain; the CDR3 is the one TCRdb lists. The chain recombines TRBV19 with TRBJ2-2. The CDR3 numbers 8 amino acids, ends counted. CDR1 LNHDA and CDR2 SQIVND come from the germline V gene (reference sequence). CDR3 loop: CASSMAAG.

This clonotype occurred many times. The rearrangement uses TRBV19 and TRBJ1-2; D might be TRBD1 (6 bases). From germline, CDR1 is LNHDA and CDR2 SQIVND (reference sequence). V shed 6 bases and J shed 8 bases, with 16 bases lying between them. This CDR3 region has 13 residues. The CDR3 loop reads CASRKTGSSGYTF. CDR3 nucleotides: TGTGCCAGTAGGAAGACAGGTTCAAGCGGCTACACCTTC.

This clonotype is medium-sized within its sample. The chain combines TRBV20-1 with TRBJ2-3, with a tentative D call TRBD1 (6 bases). The germline V and J ends were trimmed by 5 bases and 6 bases, with 12 bases remaining between them. Germline V gene lookup returns CDR1 DFQATT and CDR2 SNEGSKA (reference sequence). CDR3 size: 12 residues. The CDR3 protein is CSARSDSDTQYF. Here the CDR3 DNA reads TGCAGTGCTCGGTCGGACAGCGATACGCAGTATTTT.

This clonotype came up once. The rearrangement joins TRBV29-1 to TRBJ2-1; D tentatively fits TRBD1 or TRBD2 (5 bases each). This CDR3 region has 16 residues. The V and J ends lost 0 bases and 7 bases respectively, with 19 bases between them. The germline V gene encodes CDR1 SQVTM and CDR2 ANQGSEA. In DNA, the CDR3 is TGCAGCGTTGAAGAAGTACTAGGGGTGGCGCAGAATGAGCAGTTCTTC. Translating it yields CSVEEVLGVAQNEQFF.

This chain joins TRBV2 and TRBJ1-5; possibly TRBD1 for D (5 bases). V was pared by 7 bases and J by 0 bases, with 16 bases between. This CDR3 region has 16 residues. Germline-derived CDR1 and CDR2 are SNHLY and FYNNEI. CDR3 region: CASNKGFGGSNQPQHF. CDR3 nucleotides: TGTGCCAGCAATAAGGGGTTCGGAGGTAGCAATCAGCCCCAGCATTTT.

The chain is built from TRBV20-1 and TRBJ2-3, with 7 bases matching TRBD2. The CDR3 totals 14 residues. Unmatched junction bases numbered 5, after V lost 1 base and J lost 4 bases. CDR1 DFQATT and CDR2 SNEGSKA come from the germline V gene (reference sequence). The CDR3 DNA reads TGCAGTGCTAGAGGGGTAGCGGGTCCAGATACGCAGTATTTT. It is translated as CSARGVAGPDTQYF.

The gene calls are TRBV19 and TRBJ2-1, with a possible D match to TRBD2 (6 bases). The CDR3 loop spans 14 amino acids. Trimming removed 0 bases from V and 5 bases from J, with 8 bases in between. Germline CDR1 reads LNHDA; CDR2 reads SQIVND (reference sequence). The CDR3 DNA is TGTGCCAGTAGTATAGACGGCGGGGACAATGAGCAGTTCTTC. It codes for CASSIDGGDNEQFF.

There are many counts of this clonotype. V and J are TRBV6-2 or TRBV6-3 and TRBJ2-7; D perhaps matches TRBD2 (5 bases). The V gene lost 3 bases and the J gene lost 0 bases, with 12 bases spanning the gap. The CDR3 is 15 amino acids. Germline V gene data show CDR1 as MNHEY and CDR2 as SVGEGT. The CDR3 loop reads CASSYGRGISYEQYF. The CDR3 coding sequence is TGTGCCAGCAGTTATGGTCGAGGGATCTCCTACGAGCAGTACTTC.

Concerning this clonotype itself: This may be a read error, as it is one base from a much larger clone. V is TRBV5-1 and J is TRBJ1-3, with no clear D. The CDR3 sequence is 17 residues long. Germline assignment: CDR1 SGHRS and CDR2 YFSETQ. Here the CDR3 DNA reads TGCGCCAGCAGCTTGGGTGGTAGGTCGGACTCTGTAAACACCATATATTTT. Amino acid sequence: CASSLGGRSDSVNTIYF.

This clonotype was seen repeatedly, ten times or more. The chain recombines TRBV16 with TRBJ2-7, with 10 bases fitting TRBD2. Germline CDR1 and CDR2: KGHSY and FQNENV. The CDR3 loop spans 15 amino acids. J lost 7 bases, V lost 0 bases, and 6 bases had no gene match. CDR3 nucleotide sequence: TGTGCCAGCAGCCAATCTGGTCTAGCGGGAGTTGAGCAGTACTTC. Translated, it gives CASSQSGLAGVEQYF.